A selection of T cell receptor beta chains follows, all from one sample in a study of T cell responses to AZD1222 COVID-19 vaccine. Here immunoSEQ multiplex PCR was the method, and the copy in TCRdb shows in-frame clones only, minus some. The sample holds about 110,000 clones, around 92% seen once. Specimen: peripheral blood, collected on day 0 of AZD1222 vaccination. The receptor source for this set is an adult in good health. Both conserved end residues are part of each CDR3. D genes are given only for firm matches. Clone size is given for some rows only: seen once, a few or many times, or a class if the clone is expanded.

v_call	d_call	j_call	clone_size	cdr3_nt	cdr3_aa
TRBV5-5	-	TRBJ1-2	once	TGTGCCAGCAGCGCAGGACAGCCCTCCTATGGCTACACCTTC	CASSAGQPSYGYTF
TRBV5-4	-	TRBJ1-6	-	TGTGCCAGCAGCCCCAGGGCGGGTTCACCCCTCCACTTT	CASSPRAGSPLHF
TRBV18	-	TRBJ2-6	-	TGTGCCAGCTCACCTAGAGACTGGTCTGGGGCCAACGTCCTGACTTTC	CASSPRDWSGANVLTF
TRBV30	-	TRBJ1-4	-	TGTGCCTATATGGGGGGGCGCATAGCTAATGAAAAACTGTTTTTT	CAYMGGRIANEKLFF
TRBV18	-	TRBJ2-6	-	TGTGCCAGCTCACCCGGACCTACCGGGGCCAACGTCCTGACTTTC	CASSPGPTGANVLTF
TRBV3-1/TRBV3-2	-	TRBJ1-3	-	TGTGCCAGCAGCCAAGAGCGAGGAAACACCATATATTTT	CASSQERGNTIYF
TRBV5-5	-	TRBJ2-1	-	TGTGCCAGCAGCTTGGCCGGGGCAAGGAGCAATGAGCAGTTCTTC	CASSLAGARSNEQFF
TRBV30	-	TRBJ1-2	-	TGTGCCTGGAGTGTAAGTGCTGGCTATGGCTACACCTTC	CAWSVSAGYGYTF
TRBV2	-	TRBJ2-7	-	TGTGCCAGCGTAGGGGATCGCTACGAGCAGTACTTC	CASVGDRYEQYF
TRBV11-3	-	TRBJ2-1	-	TGTGCCAGCAGCTTAATAGGGAATGAGCAGTTCTTC	CASSLIGNEQFF
TRBV6-5	TRBD2	TRBJ2-4	-	TGTGCCAGCAGCTCTAGCGGCAGCCAAAACATTCAGTACTTC	CASSSSGSQNIQYF
TRBV7-2	TRBD1	TRBJ2-4	-	TGTGCCAGCAGCCCTGTGGGACAGTACAAAAACATTCAGTACTTC	CASSPVGQYKNIQYF
TRBV24-1	-	TRBJ2-5	-	TGTGCCACCAGTGACCACCGGGGCCATGTCGGGACCCAGTACTTC	CATSDHRGHVGTQYF
TRBV25-1	-	TRBJ2-2	-	TGTGCCAGCAGTGACCCCGCCAGGGGCTGGAACACCGGGGAGCTGTTTTTT	CASSDPARGWNTGELFF
TRBV25-1	-	TRBJ1-5	-	TGTGCCAGCAGTGAATCAGGGCCGAGCAATCAGCCCCAGCATTTT	CASSESGPSNQPQHF
TRBV10-3	-	TRBJ2-6	-	TGTGCCATCAGTGAGTCTGTGGGGACCCGGCCCTCTGGGGCCAACGTCCTGACTTTC	CAISESVGTRPSGANVLTF
TRBV7-9	TRBD2	TRBJ2-5	-	TGTGCCAGCAGCTCCAGCCTAGCGGGGGTCCAGTGGGAGACCCAGTACTTC	CASSSSLAGVQWETQYF
TRBV5-5	-	TRBJ2-2	once	TGTGCCAGCAGCCGGGACTTGAACACCGGGGAGCTGTTTTTT	CASSRDLNTGELFF
TRBV19	-	TRBJ1-3	-	TGTGCCAGTAGTATCGAAGTAGGGACTGGAAACACCATATATTTT	CASSIEVGTGNTIYF
TRBV25-1	TRBD1	TRBJ1-1	once	TGTGCCAGCACCTCGACAGGGAAGTTGTCTGAAGCTTTCTTT	CASTSTGKLSEAFF
TRBV19	TRBD1	TRBJ1-2	-	TGTGCCAGTAGTCCGAGGGACAGACTCAACTATGGCTACACCTTC	CASSPRDRLNYGYTF
TRBV6-5	-	TRBJ1-3	-	TGTGCCAGCAGCACTGGAAACACCATATATTTT	CASSTGNTIYF
TRBV11-2	-	TRBJ2-7	-	TGTGCCAGCAGCCCTACAGGTTACTACGAGCAGTACTTC	CASSPTGYYEQYF
TRBV30	TRBD1	TRBJ1-6	-	TGTGCCTGGAGTGGTCAGGGGGGCATGAGAAATTCACCCCTCCACTTT	CAWSGQGGMRNSPLHF
TRBV11-2	-	TRBJ1-1	-	TGTGCCAGCAGCTTACCGGGGGGTGAAGCTTTCTTT	CASSLPGGEAFF
TRBV10-2	-	TRBJ2-7	once	TGCGCCAGCAGCGAGAGCTCCTACGAGCAGTACTTC	CASSESSYEQYF
TRBV4-2	-	TRBJ1-2	medium-sized	TGTGCCAGCAGCGCCCAGGGGCCCGGCTACACCTTC	CASSAQGPGYTF
TRBV7-3	-	TRBJ1-1	-	TGTGCCAGCAGCTTAGGGAAGGCAGGGACCGCTTTCTTT	CASSLGKAGTAFF
TRBV27	-	TRBJ1-4	-	TGTGCCAGCAGTTTAAAATCCCCCGCAGGGCGCTCTAATGAAAAACTGTTTTTT	CASSLKSPAGRSNEKLFF
TRBV30	TRBD1	TRBJ2-1	-	TGTGCCTGGTCACAGGGGGGCTACAATGAGCAGTTCTTC	CAWSQGGYNEQFF
TRBV28	-	TRBJ1-2	-	TGTGCCAGCAGTTCAACCCCGTCTAACTATGGCTACACCTTC	CASSSTPSNYGYTF
TRBV2	-	TRBJ1-2	once	TGTGCCAGCAGTACCGACCCTGGACGGAATGGCTACACCTTC	CASSTDPGRNGYTF
TRBV9	-	TRBJ1-4	-	TGTGCCAGCAGTTGGGGATCTAATGAAAAACTGTTTTTT	CASSWGSNEKLFF
TRBV3-1/TRBV3-2	-	TRBJ1-6	-	TGTGCCAGCAGCCTAAACTCGGCCGATTCACCCCTCCACTTT	CASSLNSADSPLHF
TRBV5-1	TRBD1	TRBJ2-2	-	TGCGCCAGCAGCCTTGAGGGGGCGGTTGGGGAGCTGTTTTTT	CASSLEGAVGELFF
TRBV4-1	-	TRBJ2-1	-	TGCGCCAGCAGCTCTGCCTACAATGAGCAGTTCTTC	CASSSAYNEQFF
TRBV4-1	TRBD2	TRBJ2-3	once	TGCGCCAGCAGTCACTCAGGCGCGGGACTAGCTATCACAGATACGCAGTATTTT	CASSHSGAGLAITDTQYF
TRBV19	TRBD1	TRBJ1-5	-	TGTGCCAGTAGTAAGGGACCACAGGGGGCTAATCAGCCCCAGCATTTT	CASSKGPQGANQPQHF
TRBV6-5	TRBD1	TRBJ1-2	-	TGTGCCTTCCAGGGGGACAGTGGATATGGCTACACCTTC	CAFQGDSGYGYTF
TRBV7-6	TRBD1	TRBJ2-7	-	TGTGCCAGCAGCCCTGGGACAGGGGTAACGGAGCAGTACTTC	CASSPGTGVTEQYF
TRBV3-1/TRBV3-2	TRBD2	TRBJ2-3	few	TGTGCCAGCAGCCCACGACTAGCGGGGGGCACAGATACGCAGTATTTT	CASSPRLAGGTDTQYF
TRBV28	-	TRBJ2-4	-	TGTGCCAGCTCTTTATCGGGGGGCAGAAACATTCAGTACTTC	CASSLSGGRNIQYF
TRBV27	-	TRBJ2-7	-	TGTGCCAGCAGTTACAGGGTCCGCTACGAGCAGTACTTC	CASSYRVRYEQYF
TRBV28	TRBD2	TRBJ2-7	-	TGTGCCAGCATCAAAGGCGGGGGCTACGAGCAGTACTTC	CASIKGGGYEQYF
TRBV19	-	TRBJ1-6	few	TGTGCCAGTAGATCAGGGGCACAATCTCCCGGTAATTCACCCCTCCACTTT	CASRSGAQSPGNSPLHF
TRBV12-3/TRBV12-4	-	TRBJ1-1	-	TGTGCCAGCAGTTTAAGACGGAACACTGAAGCTTTCTTT	CASSLRRNTEAFF
TRBV12-3/TRBV12-4	-	TRBJ2-7	-	TGTGCCAGCAGTTTAGCGCCAGGGGACGAGCAGTACTTC	CASSLAPGDEQYF